This T cell receptor beta chain was sequenced during a study of blood T cell repertoires in COVID-19 (TCRdb year 2020). With respect to the entire study: Collaborator samples came from the United States, Italy and Spain and covered acute and convalescent phases of COVID-19. The prospective study material was composed of cDNA or gDNA derived from T cells, B-cell-depleted T cells, or PBMCs. Deeply sampled blood TCRbeta repertoires from subjects exposed to, actively infected with, or recovered from COVID-19 were included in the dataset. The repertoires were released in a freely available public database intended as a resource for research on the immune response to SARS-CoV-2. Samples came from the ongoing ImmuneRACE study (first 160 participants) plus 1,254 subjects from 6 global collaborators. Sample metadata almost always included a de-identified subject ID, COVID-19 status, age in years and sex. Where HLA class I and class II types were available, the types were taken from metadata supplied by the sample provider, not from assay-based typing.

About this clone itself: There is no known antigen for this receptor. No base qualities exist here, and no much larger clone lies one base off it.

The immunoSEQ Assay, a bias-controlled multiplex PCR, was used to amplify TCRbeta CDR3 regions from genomic DNA. Per the source publication's procedure: Within the assay, amplification of reference gene primers was used to estimate how many nucleated cells each sample contained. Sequence reads were collapsed and filtered to measure the absolute abundance of every unique TCRbeta CDR3 rearrangement. For each sample, productive Simpson clonality was calculated by taking the square root of Simpson's diversity index across productive rearrangements. TCRdb carries this immuneACCESS record with in-frame sequences only. Its versions omit some clonotypes, under half of them owing to an unresolved V gene in the studies checked, with the rest unexplained. The V and J calls and the clone size are those of that table, but D and trimming were determined from the DNA. The sample has more than 35,000 clones on record, 69% of them singletons. The ten largest clones take up 6.2% of the sample.

The germline V gene sets CDR1 to MNHNS and CDR2 to SASEGT. V lost 3 bases and J lost 0 bases; the stretch between them is 9 bases long. Taken from cysteine to phenylalanine, the CDR3 has 15 residues. Just the 45-base CDR3 DNA is kept, in frame starting at base 1. Each collaborating institution followed its own protocols to collect whole blood in K2EDTA tubes. For TCRbeta analysis, collaborator samples were shipped as frozen whole blood, as isolated PBMCs, or as DNA extracted from either sample type. Study-wide conclusions, independent of this receptor: How much clinical and demographic metadata was included differed by source and by participant, and the metadata was provided uncurated.

The TCR was taken from an elderly man with acute or convalescent COVID-19. This receptor chain uses TRBV6-1 and TRBJ1-3; 5 matching bases give a weak D call of TRBD1. What was sequenced was peripheral blood. The CDR3 here reads CASSEGLLSGNTIYF. Read as DNA, the sequence is TGTGCCAGCAGTGAGGGGCTACTCTCTGGAAACACCATATATTTT.